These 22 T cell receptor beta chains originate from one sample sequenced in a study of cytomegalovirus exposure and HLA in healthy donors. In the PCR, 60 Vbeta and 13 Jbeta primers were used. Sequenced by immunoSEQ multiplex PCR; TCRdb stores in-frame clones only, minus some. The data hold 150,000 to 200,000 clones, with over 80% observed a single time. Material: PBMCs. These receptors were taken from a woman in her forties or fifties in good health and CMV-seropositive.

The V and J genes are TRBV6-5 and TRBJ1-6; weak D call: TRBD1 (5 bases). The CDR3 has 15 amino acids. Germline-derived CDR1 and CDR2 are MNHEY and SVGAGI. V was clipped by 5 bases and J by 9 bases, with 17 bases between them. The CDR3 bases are TGTGCCAGCAGTCCCCTTTTAGTTAGGGGTTCACCCCTCCACTTT. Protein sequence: CASSPLLVRGSPLHF.

The CDR3: CASSEHGANIGKLFF. DNA for the CDR3: TGTGCCAGCAGTGAACATGGAGCCAACATAGGAAAACTGTTTTTT. This chain joins TRBV6-1 and TRBJ1-4; D is unresolved. Trimming shortened V by 2 bases and J by 10 bases, and 17 bases separated the two germline ends. This CDR3 has 15 residues. Germline V gene sequence: CDR1 MNHNS, CDR2 SASEGT.

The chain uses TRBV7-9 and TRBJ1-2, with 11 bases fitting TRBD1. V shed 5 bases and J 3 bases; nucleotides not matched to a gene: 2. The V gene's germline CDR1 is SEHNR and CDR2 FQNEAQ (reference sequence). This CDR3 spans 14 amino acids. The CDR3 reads CASSPGQGDYGYTF. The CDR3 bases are TGTGCCAGCAGCCCGGGACAGGGGGACTATGGCTACACCTTC.

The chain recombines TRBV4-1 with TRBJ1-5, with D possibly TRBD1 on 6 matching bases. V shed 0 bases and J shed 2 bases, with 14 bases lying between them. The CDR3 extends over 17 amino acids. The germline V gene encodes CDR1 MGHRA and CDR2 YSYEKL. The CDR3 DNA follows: TGCGCCAGCAGCCAAGATTGGGGGGGCGGAGGCAATCAGCCCCAGCATTTT. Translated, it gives CASSQDWGGGGNQPQHF.

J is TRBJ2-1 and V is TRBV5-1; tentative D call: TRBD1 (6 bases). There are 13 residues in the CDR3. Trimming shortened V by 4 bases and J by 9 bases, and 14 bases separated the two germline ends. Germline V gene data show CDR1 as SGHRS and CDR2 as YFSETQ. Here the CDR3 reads CASSLQGKGEQFF. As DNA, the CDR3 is TGCGCCAGCAGCCTACAGGGCAAGGGTGAGCAGTTCTTC.

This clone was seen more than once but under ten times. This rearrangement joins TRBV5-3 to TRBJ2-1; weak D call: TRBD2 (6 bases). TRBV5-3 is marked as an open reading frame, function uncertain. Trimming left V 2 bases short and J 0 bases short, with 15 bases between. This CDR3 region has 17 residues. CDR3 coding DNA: TGTGCCAGAAGCTTCCCACCGGAGGGGAGCTCCTACAATGAGCAGTTCTTC. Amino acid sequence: CARSFPPEGSSYNEQFF.

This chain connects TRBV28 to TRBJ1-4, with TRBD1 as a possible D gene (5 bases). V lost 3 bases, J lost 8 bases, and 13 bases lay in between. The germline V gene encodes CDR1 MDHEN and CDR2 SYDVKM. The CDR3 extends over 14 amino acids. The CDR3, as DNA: TGTGCCAGCAGTTTGACAGCCGAAATGGAAAAACTGTTTTTT. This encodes CASSLTAEMEKLFF.

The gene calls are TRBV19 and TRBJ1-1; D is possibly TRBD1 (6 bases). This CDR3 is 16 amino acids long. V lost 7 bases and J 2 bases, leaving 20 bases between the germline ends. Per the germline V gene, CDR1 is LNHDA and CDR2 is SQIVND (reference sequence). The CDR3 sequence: CASTLAVGALNTEAFF. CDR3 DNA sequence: TGTGCCAGTACTCTGGCGGTGGGGGCGCTCAACACTGAAGCTTTCTTT.

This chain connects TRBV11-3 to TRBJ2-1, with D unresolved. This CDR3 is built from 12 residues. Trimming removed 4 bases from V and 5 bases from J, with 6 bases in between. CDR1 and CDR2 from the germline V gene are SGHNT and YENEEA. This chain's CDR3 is CASSSVNNEQFF. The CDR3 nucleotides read TGTGCCAGCAGCTCAGTAAACAATGAGCAGTTCTTC.

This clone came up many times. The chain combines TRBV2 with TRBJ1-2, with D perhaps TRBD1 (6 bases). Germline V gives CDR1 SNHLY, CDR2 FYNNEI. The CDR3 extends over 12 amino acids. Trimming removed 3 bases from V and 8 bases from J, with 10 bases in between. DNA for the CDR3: TGTGCCAGCAGTGACCCGGACAGCGGCTACACCTTC. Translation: CASSDPDSGYTF.

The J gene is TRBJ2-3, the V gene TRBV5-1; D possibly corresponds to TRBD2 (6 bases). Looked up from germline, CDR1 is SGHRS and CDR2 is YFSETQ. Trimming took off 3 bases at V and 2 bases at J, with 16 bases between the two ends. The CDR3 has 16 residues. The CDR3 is CASSWTVGSNTDTQYF. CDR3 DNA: TGCGCCAGCAGCTGGACCGTCGGGAGCAACACAGATACGCAGTATTTT. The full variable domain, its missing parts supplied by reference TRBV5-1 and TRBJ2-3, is KAGVTQTPRYLIKTRGQQVTLSCSPISGHRSVSWYQQTPGQGLQFLFEYFSETQRNKGNFPGRFSGRQFSNSRSEMNVSTLELGDSALYLCASSWTVGSNTDTQYFGPGTRLTVL.

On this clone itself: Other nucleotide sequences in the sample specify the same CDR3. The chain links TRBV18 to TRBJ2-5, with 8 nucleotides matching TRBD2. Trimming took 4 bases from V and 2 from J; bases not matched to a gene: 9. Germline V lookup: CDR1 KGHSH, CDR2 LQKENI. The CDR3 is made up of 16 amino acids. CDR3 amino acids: CASSLGGSGTQETQYF. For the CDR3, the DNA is TGTGCCAGCTCACTCGGCGGTAGCGGGACTCAAGAGACCCAGTACTTC.

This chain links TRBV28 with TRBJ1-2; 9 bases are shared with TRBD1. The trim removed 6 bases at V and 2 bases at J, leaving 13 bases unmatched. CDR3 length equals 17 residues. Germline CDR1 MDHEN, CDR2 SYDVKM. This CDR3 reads CASRSTGGVVLNYGYTF. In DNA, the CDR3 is TGTGCCAGCAGGTCGACAGGGGGAGTTGTATTGAACTATGGCTACACCTTC.

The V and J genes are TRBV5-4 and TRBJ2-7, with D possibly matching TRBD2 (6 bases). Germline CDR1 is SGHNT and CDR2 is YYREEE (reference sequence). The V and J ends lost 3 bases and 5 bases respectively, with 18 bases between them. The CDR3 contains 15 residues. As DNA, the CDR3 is TGTGCCAGCAGCTGGGGGGTAGCTCCGAGCCACGAGCAGTACTTC. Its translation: CASSWGVAPSHEQYF.

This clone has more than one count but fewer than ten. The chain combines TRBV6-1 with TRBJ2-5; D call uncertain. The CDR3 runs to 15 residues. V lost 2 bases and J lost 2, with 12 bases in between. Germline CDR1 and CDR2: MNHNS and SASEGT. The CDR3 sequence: CASSERFGTQETQYF. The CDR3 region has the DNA TGTGCCAGCAGTGAAAGATTTGGTACTCAAGAGACCCAGTACTTC.

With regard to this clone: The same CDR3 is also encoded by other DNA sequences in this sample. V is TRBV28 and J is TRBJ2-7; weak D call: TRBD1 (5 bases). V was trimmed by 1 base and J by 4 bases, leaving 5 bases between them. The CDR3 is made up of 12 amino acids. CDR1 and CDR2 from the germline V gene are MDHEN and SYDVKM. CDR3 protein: CASSLSGYEQYF. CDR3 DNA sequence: TGTGCCAGCAGTTTATCAGGGTACGAGCAGTACTTC.

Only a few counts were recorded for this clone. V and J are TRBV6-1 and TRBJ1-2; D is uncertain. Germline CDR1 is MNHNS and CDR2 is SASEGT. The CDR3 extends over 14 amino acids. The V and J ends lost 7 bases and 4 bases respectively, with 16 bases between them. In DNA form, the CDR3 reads TGTGCCAGCACCCCTCGGAGCCCCATCTATGGCTACACCTTC. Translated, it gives CASTPRSPIYGYTF.

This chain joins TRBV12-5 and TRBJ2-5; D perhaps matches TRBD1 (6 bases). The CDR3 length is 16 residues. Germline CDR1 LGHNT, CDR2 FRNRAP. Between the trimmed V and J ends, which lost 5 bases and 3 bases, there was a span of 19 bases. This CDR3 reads CASGQEPGTPEETQYF. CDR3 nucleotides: TGTGCTAGTGGTCAAGAGCCTGGGACACCAGAAGAGACCCAGTACTTC.

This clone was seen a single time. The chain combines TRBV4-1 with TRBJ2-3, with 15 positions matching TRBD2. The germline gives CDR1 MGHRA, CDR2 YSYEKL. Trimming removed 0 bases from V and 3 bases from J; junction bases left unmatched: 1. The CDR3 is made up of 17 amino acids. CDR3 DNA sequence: TGCGCCAGCAGCCAAGAAGGGACTAGCGGGAGGACAGATACGCAGTATTTT. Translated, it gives CASSQEGTSGRTDTQYF.

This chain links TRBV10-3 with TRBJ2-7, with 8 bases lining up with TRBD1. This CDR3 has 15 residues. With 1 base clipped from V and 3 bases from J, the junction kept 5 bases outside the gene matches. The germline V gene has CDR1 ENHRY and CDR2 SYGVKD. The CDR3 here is CAISEYGTGGYEQYF. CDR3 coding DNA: TGTGCCATCAGTGAGTACGGGACAGGTGGCTACGAGCAGTACTTC.

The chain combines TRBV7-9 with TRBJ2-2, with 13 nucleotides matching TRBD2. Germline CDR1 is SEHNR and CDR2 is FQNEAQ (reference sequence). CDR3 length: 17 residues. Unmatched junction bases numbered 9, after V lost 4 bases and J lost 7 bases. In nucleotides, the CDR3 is TGTGCCAGCAGCTCCAGACTAGCGGGAGGTCGGGGCGGGGAGCTGTTTTTT. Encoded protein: CASSSRLAGGRGGELFF.

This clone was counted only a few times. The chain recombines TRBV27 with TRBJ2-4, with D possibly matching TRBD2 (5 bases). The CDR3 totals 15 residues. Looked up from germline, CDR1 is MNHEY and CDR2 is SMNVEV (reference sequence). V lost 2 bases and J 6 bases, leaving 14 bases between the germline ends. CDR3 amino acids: CASSLGLAGRNIQYF. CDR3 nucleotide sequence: TGTGCCAGCAGTTTAGGACTGGCGGGTAGAAACATTCAGTACTTC.